This T cell receptor (beta chain) was profiled in a study of shared clonotypes between healthy human individuals. At the level of the study: Per donor, three plates held CD4 naive cells, three held CD4 memory, two held CD8 naive and one held CD8 memory.

This CDR3 has 15 amino acids. V lost 3 bases and J lost 6, with 20 bases in between. The germline V gene has CDR1 GTSNPN and CDR2 SVGIG (reference sequence). With regard to this clone: Its target is not known.

General study points: Only blood underwent sampling, and tissue repertoires likely differ.

Genomic DNA of each subset was evenly split across several immunoSEQ plates. TCRdb's table, derived via immunoSEQ multiplex PCR, lists solely in-frame clones and lacks some. The data show roughly 760,000 clones, around 72% seen once. J is TRBJ1-2 and V is TRBV30, with D possibly TRBD1 on 5 matching bases. Sequenced sample: memory CD4+ T cells sorted from blood. As to subset: CD45RA-negative fraction. The receptor's source is a woman in her 30s in good health. CDR3 amino acids: CAWRAELLQGHGYTF. The CDR3 DNA follows: TGTGCCTGGAGGGCAGAATTGTTGCAGGGCCATGGCTACACCTTC.